Listed here are 27 T cell receptor beta chains from one sample, sequenced in a study of cytomegalovirus exposure and HLA in healthy donors. PCR was performed using 60 Vbeta and 13 Jbeta primers. Method: immunoSEQ multiplex PCR; TCRdb's copy keeps in-frame clones and lacks some. The sample includes about 140,000 clones, around 78% seen only once; the top ten take around 2.5%. Sequencing was done on a sample of PBMCs. The receptors were gathered from a woman aged 18-29 years in good health and CMV-seropositive.

The chain carries TRBV6-5 and TRBJ1-2; tentative D call: TRBD1 (6 bases). V was pared by 4 bases and J by 3 bases, with 12 bases between. The CDR3 is 14 residues long. The germline CDR1 and CDR2 sequences are MNHEY and SVGAGI. This CDR3 reads CASSLQGTYYGYTF. The CDR3 nucleotides are TGTGCCAGCAGTTTACAGGGAACCTACTATGGCTACACCTTC.

The chain joins TRBV19 to TRBJ1-1; D not resolved. CDR1 and CDR2 (germline): LNHDA, SQIVND (reference sequence). This CDR3 has 16 amino acids. Trimming left V 5 bases short and J 0 bases short, with 16 bases between. The CDR3 reads CASSGQAPPMNTEAFF. Here the CDR3 DNA reads TGTGCCAGTAGTGGTCAGGCCCCCCCTATGAACACTGAAGCTTTCTTT.

This chain connects TRBV5-1 to TRBJ2-6, with unresolved D. Germline CDR1 and CDR2: SGHRS and YFSETQ. V lost 5 bases and J 1 base, leaving 10 bases between the germline ends. The length of the CDR3 is 15 residues. This chain's CDR3 is CASRVPTSGANVLTF. Written as DNA, the CDR3 is TGCGCCAGCAGGGTTCCCACTTCTGGGGCCAACGTCCTGACTTTC. The variable domain in full, with the rest retrieved from reference TRBV5-1 and TRBJ2-6, is KAGVTQTPRYLIKTRGQQVTLSCSPISGHRSVSWYQQTPGQGLQFLFEYFSETQRNKGNFPGRFSGRQFSNSRSEMNVSTLELGDSALYLCASRVPTSGANVLTFGAGSRLTVL.

In regard to this clone: Other nucleotide sequences from this sample produce the same CDR3. The DNA of the CDR3 is TGTGCCAGCAGTACCCGAGACAGACGGGCCGAGCAGTACTTC. As protein: CASSTRDRRAEQYF. This chain connects TRBV5-8 to TRBJ2-7, with D possibly being TRBD1 (5 bases). There are 14 residues in the CDR3. Germline V gene sequence: CDR1 SGHTS, CDR2 YDEGEE. With 5 bases removed from V and 6 bases from J, the gap between germline ends came to 18 bases.

The chain couples TRBV5-5 to TRBJ2-1, with D possibly matching TRBD1 (6 bases). Germline V lookup: CDR1 SGHKS, CDR2 YYEKEE (reference sequence). The CDR3 is made up of 16 amino acids. The V end was cut by 4 bases, the J end by 5 bases, with 19 bases between. Here the CDR3 reads CASSPQGKVHDNEQFF. The CDR3 DNA reads TGTGCCAGCAGCCCCCAGGGGAAAGTGCACGACAATGAGCAGTTCTTC.

This clone was seen only a few times. This sequence joins TRBV30 and TRBJ2-2, with TRBD2 matching 8 bases. Trimming at V came to 5 bases and at J to 6 bases, leaving 2 bases not matched to a gene. Germline CDR1 and CDR2: GTSNPN and SVGIG (reference sequence). The CDR3 has 12 residues. The CDR3 DNA sequence: TGTGCCTGGGGACTAGCACCCGGGGAGCTGTTTTTT. Residues: CAWGLAPGELFF. Full variable domain (rest looked up from reference TRBV30 and TRBJ2-2): SQTIHQWPATLVQPVGSPLSLECTVEGTSNPNLYWYRQAAGRGLQLLFYSVGIGQISSEVPQNLSASRPQDRQFILSSKKLLLSDSGFYLCAWGLAPGELFFGEGSRLTVL.

The CDR3 region is CASSLGTANTEAFF. The CDR3 DNA reads TGTGCCAGCAGCTTAGGGACAGCGAACACTGAAGCTTTCTTT. The chain carries TRBV7-9 and TRBJ1-1; a possible D gene is TRBD1 (6 bases). The CDR3 is 14 residues long. Trimming left V 1 base short and J 1 base short, with 7 bases between. Germline V gene lookup returns CDR1 SEHNR and CDR2 FQNEAQ (reference sequence).

This clone showed up just a few times. J is TRBJ1-2 and V is TRBV5-1; TRBD1 matches at 12 bases. The length of the CDR3 is 18 residues. Germline lookup yields CDR1 SGHRS and CDR2 YFSETQ. Trimming at V came to 0 bases and at J to 5 bases, leaving 11 bases not matched to a gene. The CDR3 DNA is TGCGCCAGCAGCTTGGGGTCGGGGACAGGGGGCGCTTCTTATGGCTACACCTTC. Amino acid sequence: CASSLGSGTGGASYGYTF.

The V call is TRBV6-1, the J call TRBJ2-1; 7 bases align to TRBD2. With V trimmed by 4 bases and J by 4 bases, 10 bases remained unmatched. CDR1 and CDR2 (germline): MNHNS, SASEGT. The CDR3 spans 16 residues. The CDR3 loop reads CASSVEGRALYNEQFF. The CDR3, as DNA: TGTGCCAGCAGTGTGGAGGGGAGGGCGCTATACAATGAGCAGTTCTTC.

The chain has TRBV30 and TRBJ2-7, with 9 bases that match TRBD2. Germline values: CDR1 GTSNPN, CDR2 SVGIG (reference sequence). The CDR3 contains 17 residues. The ends lost 1 base at V and 4 bases at J; junction bases unmatched: 14. This CDR3 reads CAWSGYRGGAILYEQYF. DNA of the CDR3: TGTGCCTGGAGTGGCTACCGCGGGGGGGCCATCTTATACGAGCAGTACTTC.

The V call is TRBV6-4, the J call TRBJ2-5, with D tentatively TRBD1 (5 bases). Germline values: CDR1 MRHNA, CDR2 SNTAGT. The V end lost 5 bases, the J end lost 5 bases, and 15 bases lay between the germline ends. The CDR3 has 14 amino acids. For the CDR3, the DNA is TGTGCCAGCAGTCAAACAGGCGCCGAGGAGACCCAGTACTTC. It encodes CASSQTGAEETQYF.

The chain employs TRBV4-3 and TRBJ2-2, with unresolved D. Trimming removed 5 bases at V and 1 base at J, with 11 bases between. Per the germline V gene, CDR1 is LGHNA and CDR2 is YSLEER. The CDR3 is 15 amino acids. For the CDR3, the DNA is TGCGCCAGCAGCACCAACCGGTGGAACACCGGGGAGCTGTTTTTT. The encoded protein is CASSTNRWNTGELFF.

J is TRBJ2-7 and V is TRBV6-1, with D possibly being TRBD1 (5 bases). This CDR3 is 13 amino acids long. V dropped 6 bases and J dropped 7 bases, with 16 bases sitting between them. Germline CDR1 reads MNHNS; CDR2 reads SASEGT. Here the CDR3 DNA reads TGTGCCAGCAGCCCCATTTGGACATCTGAGCAGTACTTC. Translation gives CASSPIWTSEQYF.

The chain recombines TRBV21-1 with TRBJ1-5; the tabulated D call, TRBD1, remains unverified against the DNA. TRBV21-1 corresponds to a pseudogene. The CDR3 runs 17 residues. This CDR3 reads CASLPGQGVSSNQPQHF. The CDR3 coding sequence is TGTGCCAGCTTACCAGGACAGGGAGTGTCGAGCAATCAGCCCCAGCATTTT.

The V call is TRBV5-4, the J call TRBJ2-2; TRBD2 matches 12 bases. Trimming removed 5 bases from V and 3 bases from J; junction bases left unmatched: 8. There are 17 residues in the CDR3. Per the germline V gene, CDR1 is SGHNT and CDR2 is YYREEE (reference sequence). CDR3 bases: TGTGCCAGCAGTCGCCCCGGGACTAGCGGGTACACCGGGGAGCTGTTTTTT. It translates to CASSRPGTSGYTGELFF.

The chain combines TRBV28 with TRBJ1-2; a possible D gene is TRBD1 (6 bases). V was shortened by 8 bases and J by 2 bases, with 18 bases between the two germline ends. The CDR3 extends over 15 amino acids. Germline V gives CDR1 MDHEN, CDR2 SYDVKM. This chain's CDR3 is CASLQRGGGNYGYTF. The CDR3 region has the DNA TGTGCCAGCCTCCAACGGGGAGGGGGGAACTATGGCTACACCTTC.

The chain uses TRBV5-6 and TRBJ2-7; D unresolved. The CDR3 contains 14 residues. The germline V gene encodes CDR1 SGHDT and CDR2 YYEEEE. V gave up 3 bases and J gave up 3 bases, with 13 bases separating them. CDR3 nucleotide sequence: TGTGCCAGCAGCTCCCCCTCCAGTGTCTACGAGCAGTACTTC. Protein product: CASSSPSSVYEQYF.

CDR3 loop: CASSLIAGGDEQFF. Here the CDR3 DNA reads TGTGCCAGCAGCTTAATAGCGGGGGGGGATGAGCAGTTCTTC. The chain joins TRBV5-6 to TRBJ2-1; 11 bases fit TRBD2. J gave up 8 bases and V 2 bases, and 3 bases lay outside the gene matches. The CDR3 is 14 residues long. Germline lookup yields CDR1 SGHDT and CDR2 YYEEEE.

The rearrangement uses TRBV5-4 and TRBJ2-7; D is undetermined. Germline lookup yields CDR1 SGHNT and CDR2 YYREEE (reference sequence). CDR3 length: 14 amino acids. The V end lost 0 bases, the J end lost 0 bases, and 7 bases lay between the germline ends. The CDR3 region has the DNA TGTGCCAGCAGCTTGGGTTGGGCCTCCTACGAGCAGTACTTC. It specifies CASSLGWASYEQYF.

The V call is TRBV6-5, the J call TRBJ1-1; possibly TRBD1 for D (5 bases). Germline V CDR1 and CDR2: MNHEY, SVGAGI. V lost 6 bases to trimming and J lost 1 base, with 15 bases between them. CDR3 size: 15 residues. The CDR3 sequence is CASRLFGGGNTEAFF. CDR3 DNA sequence: TGTGCCAGCAGACTGTTTGGGGGGGGGAACACTGAAGCTTTCTTT.

The rearrangement links TRBV2 to TRBJ2-2, with TRBD1 matching 7 bases. J gave up 5 bases and V 5 bases, and 8 bases lay outside the gene matches. The CDR3 sequence is 15 residues long. The germline CDR1 and CDR2 sequences are SNHLY and FYNNEI. In nucleotides, the CDR3 is TGTGCCAGCAGTAAGGCGGCAGGGGGTACCGGGGAGCTGTTTTTT. Translation gives CASSKAAGGTGELFF.

The chain joins TRBV27 to TRBJ1-5, with D perhaps matching TRBD1 (5 bases). V was clipped by 10 bases and J by 1 base, with 11 bases between them. The V gene's germline CDR1 is MNHEY and CDR2 SMNVEV (reference sequence). This CDR3 is built from 13 residues. The CDR3 sequence is CATGGMSNQPQHF. CDR3 nucleotides: TGTGCCACCGGGGGTATGAGCAATCAGCCCCAGCATTTT.

This chain connects TRBV5-1 to TRBJ1-2; 7 bases are shared with TRBD1. This CDR3 contains 12 residues. Germline V gene lookup returns CDR1 SGHRS and CDR2 YFSETQ. With V trimmed by 4 bases and J by 7 bases, 4 bases remained unmatched. CDR3 DNA: TGCGCCAGCAGCCCTACAGGGGTTGGCTACACCTTC. Translated: CASSPTGVGYTF.

The gene calls are TRBV19 and TRBJ1-1; no firm D call. The germline V gene encodes CDR1 LNHDA and CDR2 SQIVND (reference sequence). The CDR3 loop spans 13 amino acids. Trimming took 2 bases from V and 4 from J, leaving 8 bases between them. CDR3 residues: CASSIRHATEAFF. The CDR3 nucleotides read TGTGCCAGTAGTATACGACACGCCACTGAAGCTTTCTTT.

This chain connects TRBV6-6 to TRBJ1-1; no clear D. Trimming removed 6 bases from V and 5 bases from J, with 13 bases in between. This CDR3 is built from 13 residues. CDR1 MNHNY and CDR2 SVGAGI come from the germline V gene (reference sequence). The CDR3 reads CASRGGEVTEAFF. The CDR3 DNA is TGTGCCAGCAGGGGCGGGGAGGTTACTGAAGCTTTCTTT.

This clone was counted once. The V call is TRBV20-1, the J call TRBJ2-1, with D uncertain. The CDR3 length is 11 residues. The germline gives CDR1 DFQATT, CDR2 SNEGSKA (reference sequence). V lost 6 bases, J lost 6 bases, and 9 bases lay in between. For the CDR3, the DNA is TGCAGTGCGGCAGGTACCAATGAGCAGTTCTTC. This codes for CSAAGTNEQFF.

The chain couples TRBV5-1 to TRBJ1-2, with 8 bases lining up with TRBD1. CDR1 SGHRS and CDR2 YFSETQ come from the germline V gene. The CDR3 consists of 14 residues. V gave up 4 bases and J gave up 5 bases; unmatched junction bases: 7. This CDR3 reads CASSPGTGIYGYTF. The CDR3 DNA is TGCGCCAGCAGCCCGGGGACAGGAATATATGGCTACACCTTC.